Included here is one T cell receptor beta chain sequence, with context. A single base separates this from a much larger clone, so it may be a read error. The source of the sample is a study of shared clonotypes between healthy human individuals. Clones were read by immunoSEQ multiplex PCR, and TCRdb kept only the in-frame ones, dropping some. The sample holds about 1 million clones, about 75% seen once. This CDR3 region has 12 residues. V lost 5 bases to trimming and J lost 7 bases; unmatched junction nucleotides: 3. In germline, CDR1 is MNHNS, CDR2 SASEGT. The genes are TRBV6-1 and TRBJ1-1; 8 nucleotides line up with TRBD1. Input material: memory CD4+ T cells sorted from blood. Subset meaning: CD45RA-negative fraction. This clonotype originated in a man younger than 30 in good health. The CDR3 protein is CASSTGGSEAFF. The CDR3 DNA sequence: TGTGCCAGCAGTACAGGGGGGAGTGAAGCTTTCTTT.